Below, 26 T cell receptor beta chains from the same sample are listed, as sequenced in a study of vaccination and CD4 T cells after COVID-19. Oncomine TCR Beta short-read sequencing was applied to DNA from cultured CD4+ T cells. TCRdb ran MiXCR on the PCR reads and lists one entry per CDR3 protein. The table has over 5,500 distinct CDR3 sequences, less than 60% seen once. Antigens of these TCRs are unknown. The treatment: roughly 11-day PBMC culture with coronavirus spike peptide pools or control peptides (ViraFEST assay). The sample consisted of CD4+ T cells from blood, cultured in vitro. The receptors originated from a human donor who had recovered from COVID-19.

The table lists this clonotype with a few counts. This sequence joins TRBV7-9 and TRBJ2-3; D remains ambiguous. The CDR3 spans 12 residues. Germline-derived CDR1 and CDR2 are SEHNR and FQNEAQ (reference sequence). The germline V and J ends were trimmed by 3 bases and 7 bases, with 8 bases remaining between them. This CDR3 reads CASSFNTNTQYF. In nucleotides, the CDR3 is TGTGCCAGCAGCTTCAACACGAATACGCAGTATTTT.

This clonotype was observed a few times. The rearrangement joins TRBV2 to TRBJ1-4, with D maybe TRBD1 (5 bases). This CDR3 has 14 amino acids. Trimming removed 5 bases at V and 5 bases at J, with 12 bases between. Germline V gene lookup returns CDR1 SNHLY and CDR2 FYNNEI. CDR3: CASSLGRDNEKLFF. CDR3 sequence (DNA): TGTGCCAGCAGTTTGGGACGGGACAATGAAAAACTGTTTTTT.

This clonotype was seen just once. The CDR3 loop is CASSYITGETYTF. CDR3 sequence (DNA): TGTGCCAGCAGCTATATCACAGGGGAGACCTACACCTTC. The chain has TRBV5-6 and TRBJ1-2; 7 bases match TRBD1. Trimming took 3 bases from V and 10 from J; bases not matched to a gene: 9. The germline CDR1 and CDR2 sequences are SGHDT and YYEEEE. The CDR3 contains 13 residues.

V gene TRBV11-1 combines with J gene TRBJ2-7, with a tentative D call TRBD1 (5 bases). The V gene's germline CDR1 is SGHAT and CDR2 FQDESV (reference sequence). V was pared by 0 bases and J by 2 bases, with 11 bases between. The CDR3 covers 15 residues. CDR3 in amino acids: CASSLAGQGPYEQYF. The CDR3 DNA follows: TGTGCCAGCAGCTTAGCTGGTCAGGGTCCCTACGAGCAGTACTTC.

V and J are TRBV4-2 and TRBJ2-2; D gene ambiguous. V lost 4 bases, J lost 2 bases, and 2 bases lay in between. The CDR3 runs to 12 residues. From germline, CDR1 is LGHNA and CDR2 YNFKEQ. The CDR3 DNA follows: TGTGCCAGCAGCCCAAACACCGGGGAGCTGTTTTTT. It specifies CASSPNTGELFF.

This clonotype counts as large. J is TRBJ2-3 and V is TRBV27; D gene ambiguous. Germline V lookup: CDR1 MNHEY, CDR2 SMNVEV (reference sequence). This CDR3 comprises 14 residues. Trimming took 2 bases from V and 5 from J, leaving 11 bases between them. CDR3 region: CASSLGRSRDTQYF. For the CDR3, the DNA is TGTGCCAGCAGTTTAGGCCGGTCCCGAGATACGCAGTATTTT.

The chain combines TRBV7-2 with TRBJ1-6; no clear D. The CDR3 is 14 residues long. Germline V gene lookup returns CDR1 SGHTA and CDR2 FQGNSA. The germline V and J ends were trimmed by 3 bases and 5 bases, with 8 bases remaining between them. The CDR3 loop is CASSLRRNNSPLHF. For the CDR3, the DNA is TGTGCCAGCAGCTTGCGACGGAATAATTCACCCCTCCACTTT.

A few counts support this clonotype. This rearrangement joins TRBV27 to TRBJ2-3; TRBD2 matches 8 bases. J lost 9 bases, V lost 3 bases, and 11 bases had no gene match. The CDR3 covers 15 residues. CDR1 is MNHEY, CDR2 SMNVEV, per germline (reference sequence). The CDR3 DNA reads TGTGCCAGCAGTTTCGGTCTCACTAGCGGAAGAACGCAGTATTTT. Residues: CASSFGLTSGRTQYF.

The chain couples TRBV7-3 to TRBJ2-1; D may be TRBD2 (6 bases). The V and J ends lost 3 bases and 5 bases respectively, with 17 bases between them. The germline CDR1 and CDR2 sequences are SGHTA and FQGTGA. The CDR3 runs 16 residues. The CDR3: CASSFLFGRKHNEQFF. The DNA of the CDR3 is TGTGCCAGCAGCTTCCTCTTCGGGAGAAAGCACAATGAGCAGTTCTTC.

The rearrangement links TRBV5-1 to TRBJ1-1; 9 bases are a match to TRBD1. The CDR3 covers 15 residues. Germline V gene sequence: CDR1 SGHRS, CDR2 YFSETQ. V gave up 6 bases and J gave up 1 base; unmatched junction bases: 7. In DNA form, the CDR3 reads TGCGCCAGCACCATGCTGGACAGGGGGAACACTGAAGCTTTCTTT. This gives the protein CASTMLDRGNTEAFF.

This sequence joins TRBV25-1 and TRBJ2-5; D may match TRBD1 or TRBD2 (6 bases each). From germline, CDR1 is MGHDK and CDR2 SYGVNS. The CDR3 length is 14 residues. With 0 bases removed from V and 4 bases from J, the gap between germline ends came to 9 bases. CDR3 residues: CASSEYGGRETQYF. Here the CDR3 DNA reads TGTGCCAGCAGTGAATATGGGGGGCGAGAGACCCAGTACTTC.

The chain combines TRBV20-1 with TRBJ2-7; tentatively, D is TRBD1 or TRBD2 (6 bases each). Germline CDR1 is DFQATT and CDR2 is SNEGSKA (reference sequence). The CDR3 spans 15 residues. Trimming removed 4 bases at V and 0 bases at J, with 16 bases between. CDR3 residues: CSAIRGTSVSYEQYF. The CDR3 DNA sequence: TGCAGTGCTATCCGCGGGACAAGCGTCTCCTACGAGCAGTACTTC.

This rearrangement joins TRBV20-1 to TRBJ1-4; D not certain. Trimming left V 4 bases short and J 8 bases short, with 5 bases between. The CDR3 sequence is 10 residues long. In germline, CDR1 is DFQATT, CDR2 SNEGSKA (reference sequence). CDR3 nucleotides: TGCAGTGCTAAAGGAGAAAAACTGTTTTTT. Its protein product is CSAKGEKLFF.

This clonotype came up a few times. CDR3 amino acids: CASSRGQNTGELFF. The CDR3 nucleotides are TGTGCCAGCAGTAGGGGCCAGAACACCGGGGAGCTGTTTTTT. The chain uses TRBV6-1 and TRBJ2-2, with D possibly TRBD1 on 5 matching bases. The CDR3 is 14 residues long. Germline V gene data show CDR1 as MNHNS and CDR2 as SASEGT. Trimming stripped 5 bases from V and 1 base from J, with 8 bases between.

In nucleotides, the CDR3 is TGTGCCAGCTCCCCGGTTCGACAGGGAGCGAATGGCTACACCTTC. This gives the protein CASSPVRQGANGYTF. This rearrangement joins TRBV18 to TRBJ1-2; the match to TRBD1 covers 7 bases. The CDR3 runs 15 residues. Trimming took 6 bases from V and 6 from J; bases not matched to a gene: 13. Germline lookup yields CDR1 KGHSH and CDR2 LQKENI.

By frequency in the sample, this clonotype is medium-sized. The rearrangement joins TRBV7-2 to TRBJ1-5; D remains unclear. Germline V gene lookup returns CDR1 SGHTA and CDR2 FQGNSA. V was pared by 5 bases and J by 3 bases, with 8 bases between. There are 13 residues in the CDR3. The CDR3 DNA reads TGTGCCAGCAGCAAGCCGCCCAATCAGCCCCAGCATTTT. Translated, it gives CASSKPPNQPQHF.

This clonotype has a handful of counts. The V gene is TRBV7-2, the J gene TRBJ1-5; D is possibly TRBD1 (5 bases). CDR3 length: 14 amino acids. V gave up 5 bases and J gave up 2 bases, with 10 bases separating them. The V gene's germline CDR1 is SGHTA and CDR2 FQGNSA. CDR3 residues: CASSPPGGNQPQHF. The CDR3 DNA follows: TGTGCCAGCAGCCCACCGGGGGGCAATCAGCCCCAGCATTTT. The variable domain in full, completed from reference TRBV7-2 and TRBJ1-5, reads GAGVSQSPSNKVTEKGKDVELRCDPISGHTALYWYRQSLGQGLEFLIYFQGNSAPDKSGLPSDRFSAERTGGSVSTLTIQRTQQEDSAVYLCASSPPGGNQPQHFGDGTRLSIL.

This rearrangement joins TRBV18 to TRBJ2-2, with D perhaps matching TRBD2 (6 bases). The CDR3 has 15 amino acids. Germline V lookup: CDR1 KGHSH, CDR2 LQKENI. Trimming left V 3 bases short and J 1 base short, with 9 bases between. CDR3: CASSPGLRNTGELFF. The CDR3 DNA sequence: TGTGCCAGCTCACCGGGACTTAGGAACACCGGGGAGCTGTTTTTT.

The chain combines TRBV24-1 with TRBJ1-1; tentative D call: TRBD1 (5 bases). Germline assignment: CDR1 KGHDR and CDR2 SFDVKD. The CDR3 runs 12 residues. The V and J ends lost 0 bases and 11 bases respectively, with 9 bases between them. Here the CDR3 reads CATSDLGGKAFF. The CDR3 DNA sequence: TGTGCCACCAGTGATTTGGGGGGGAAGGCTTTCTTT.

The sample holds one count of this clonotype. This rearrangement joins TRBV29-1 to TRBJ2-2; D may be TRBD1 or TRBD2 (5 bases each). Germline V CDR1 and CDR2: SQVTM, ANQGSEA. V dropped 8 bases and J dropped 7 bases, with 17 bases sitting between them. This CDR3 contains 13 residues. The CDR3 loop reads CSRGDNFNGELFF. The CDR3 DNA reads TGCAGCAGGGGAGACAATTTTAACGGGGAGCTGTTTTTT.

The chain carries TRBV20-1 and TRBJ2-7, with D possibly called TRBD1 or TRBD2 (5 bases each). Per germline, CDR1 DFQATT and CDR2 SNEGSKA (reference sequence). This CDR3 region has 15 residues. V lost 6 bases and J lost 4, with 22 bases in between. CDR3 in amino acids: CSAHDTGTDMYEQYF. As DNA, the CDR3 is TGCAGTGCACATGACACCGGGACGGATATGTACGAGCAGTACTTC.

The chain combines TRBV11-3 with TRBJ2-7; D is possibly TRBD2 (6 bases). V was clipped by 3 bases and J by 6 bases, with 15 bases between them. CDR1 and CDR2 (germline): SGHNT, YENEEA. The CDR3 runs 14 residues. CDR3 nucleotides: TGTGCCAGCAGCTTTTCCGCGGGGACGTCCGAGCAGTACTTC. Its translation is CASSFSAGTSEQYF.

The chain carries TRBV7-2 and TRBJ1-5; D might be TRBD1 (6 bases). This CDR3 has 15 amino acids. The V and J ends lost 5 bases and 3 bases respectively, with 14 bases between them. Germline loops: CDR1 SGHTA, CDR2 FQGNSA. This CDR3 reads CASSLDSFPNQPQHF. The CDR3, as DNA: TGTGCCAGCAGCCTGGACAGTTTCCCCAATCAGCCCCAGCATTTT.

The chain uses TRBV2 and TRBJ2-2; 9 bases are a match to TRBD2. V was pared by 6 bases and J by 2 bases, with 4 bases of the junction left unmatched. Germline CDR1 SNHLY, CDR2 FYNNEI. The length of the CDR3 is 15 residues. The CDR3 DNA follows: TGTGCCAGCAGATCCGGGACTAGCAACACCGGGGAGCTGTTTTTT. Amino acids: CASRSGTSNTGELFF. Filled out from reference TRBV2 and TRBJ2-2, the complete variable domain reads EPEVTQTPSHQVTQMGQEVILRCVPISNHLYFYWYRQILGQKVEFLVSFYNNEISEKSEIFDDQFSVERPDGSNFTLKIRSTKLEDSAMYFCASRSGTSNTGELFFGEGSRLTVL.

This clonotype was detected a few times. The CDR3 bases are TGTGCCACCAGCGTCTACGGCTCCTACGAGCAGTACTTC. Its translation is CATSVYGSYEQYF. The V and J genes are TRBV15 and TRBJ2-7, with unresolved D. The V end lost 5 bases, the J end lost 0 bases, and 8 bases lay between the germline ends. Germline values: CDR1 LNHNV, CDR2 YYDKDF (reference sequence). This CDR3 is built from 13 residues.

V gene TRBV6-5 combines with J gene TRBJ1-1, with D perhaps TRBD1 (6 bases). Germline lookup yields CDR1 MNHEY and CDR2 SVGAGI. The CDR3 has 16 residues. The V end lost 2 bases, the J end lost 0 bases, and 13 bases lay between the germline ends. The CDR3 DNA is TGTGCCAGCAGTTACGAGGTGGGGGCCATGAACACTGAAGCTTTCTTT. This codes for CASSYEVGAMNTEAFF.